These 22 T cell receptor beta chains were sequenced from one sample in a study of beta chain features in type 1 diabetes. Investigators reverse transcribed all isolated RNA, so they sequenced expressed TCRB transcripts. Repertoires were generated with immunoSEQ multiplex PCR, while TCRdb's copy carries only in-frame clones and drops some. The profile covers around 140,000 clones, with roughly 9.7% appearing a single time and 0.5% to 0.65% taken by the ten largest. The sequencing input was central memory CD4+ T cells from blood. The receptors here all came from a middle-aged woman in good health.

This chain links TRBV7-6 with TRBJ2-7; D is ambiguous. Germline CDR1 reads SGHVS; CDR2 reads FNYEAQ. Trimming left V 0 bases short and J 5 bases short, with 8 bases between. This CDR3 has 13 amino acids. CDR3 bases: TGTGCCAGCAGCTTAGCTCTAGAAGACGAGCAGTACTTC. Its translation is CASSLALEDEQYF.

This clone has only a few counts. This rearrangement joins TRBV7-2 to TRBJ2-1, with TRBD2 identical over 9 bases. The CDR3 covers 16 residues. Germline loops: CDR1 SGHTA, CDR2 FQGNSA. V shed 1 base, J shed 5 bases, and the junction held 6 bases outside the gene matches. CDR3 in amino acids: CASSLGIAGGHNEQFF. CDR3 in DNA: TGTGCCAGCAGCTTAGGTATCGCGGGGGGGCACAATGAGCAGTTCTTC.

The sample holds many counts of this clone. The DNA of the CDR3 is TGTGCCAGCAGCCCCTGGACTAGCGAAGTAAGCACAGATACGCAGTATTTT. It codes for CASSPWTSEVSTDTQYF. The chain has TRBV11-2 and TRBJ2-3; 9 bases match TRBD2. The CDR3 length is 17 residues. V lost 5 bases to trimming and J lost 0 bases; unmatched junction nucleotides: 9. CDR1 SGHAT and CDR2 FQNNGV come from the germline V gene.

There are a few counts of this clone. The chain is built from TRBV15 and TRBJ1-3; D remains unclear. The V gene lost 0 bases and the J gene lost 2 bases, with 11 bases spanning the gap. Per germline, CDR1 LNHNV and CDR2 YYDKDF (reference sequence). The CDR3 is 16 amino acids. For the CDR3, the DNA is TGTGCCACCAGCAGAGATTCTACCGCCGCTGGAAACACCATATATTTT. Translation: CATSRDSTAAGNTIYF.

This clone has just a few counts. This chain links TRBV11-2 with TRBJ2-5; 13 bases map to TRBD2. The CDR3 is 15 amino acids. The J segment lost 4 bases and the V segment lost 4 bases, leaving 3 bases of the junction unmatched. The germline CDR1 and CDR2 sequences are SGHAT and FQNNGV. CDR3 nucleotides: TGTGCCAGCAGCTGGGGACTAGCGGGGTCAGAGACCCAGTACTTC. This sequence encodes CASSWGLAGSETQYF.

The J gene is TRBJ1-2, the V gene TRBV19, with 8 bases fitting TRBD1. V shed 3 bases, J shed 4 bases, and the junction held 7 bases outside the gene matches. The CDR3 is made up of 15 amino acids. Germline V gene lookup returns CDR1 LNHDA and CDR2 SQIVND (reference sequence). The CDR3 here is CASSIGSGQVYGYTF. The DNA of the CDR3 is TGTGCCAGTAGTATTGGATCGGGACAGGTCTATGGCTACACCTTC.

Only a few counts were recorded for this clone. This chain connects TRBV7-2 to TRBJ2-3, with TRBD2 matching 11 bases. The CDR3 length is 16 residues. CDR1 SGHTA and CDR2 FQGNSA come from the germline V gene. J gave up 2 bases and V 4 bases, and 5 bases lay outside the gene matches. In DNA, the CDR3 is TGTGCCAGCAGCTCGGGGACTAGCGGCCTCACAGATACGCAGTATTTT. Protein: CASSSGTSGLTDTQYF.

The chain recombines TRBV5-1 with TRBJ2-7; 16 nucleotides line up with TRBD2. This CDR3 comprises 18 residues. The V and J ends lost 3 bases and 5 bases, in that order; junction bases with no gene match: 11. Per the germline V gene, CDR1 is SGHRS and CDR2 is YFSETQ. In DNA form, the CDR3 reads TGCGCCAGCAGCTCGGGACTAGCGGGGGGGCCAAATGGGCACGAGCAGTACTTC. Translation gives CASSSGLAGGPNGHEQYF.

A few counts support this clone. The CDR3 DNA follows: TGCGCCAGCAGCCAAGATACGGGGGGCCGAAGTGGTGAAGCTTTCTTT. This gives the protein CASSQDTGGRSGEAFF. The V call is TRBV4-3, the J call TRBJ1-1, with TRBD1 as a possible D gene (6 bases). The V end was cut by 0 bases, the J end by 7 bases, with 18 bases between. Germline-derived CDR1 and CDR2 are LGHNA and YSLEER. The CDR3 covers 16 residues.

This clone was counted a few times. The gene calls are TRBV2 and TRBJ1-1; 8 bases are shared with TRBD1. Germline V lookup: CDR1 SNHLY, CDR2 FYNNEI. Germline trimming cut 2 bases from V and 4 bases from J; bases unmatched to any gene: 9. The CDR3 covers 16 residues. CDR3 sequence (DNA): TGTGCCAGCAGTGAAAGGTTCCCCGGACAGGGCACTGAAGCTTTCTTT. Its translation is CASSERFPGQGTEAFF.

V usage is TRBV4-3 and J usage is TRBJ1-6; the match to TRBD1 covers 11 bases. Per the germline V gene, CDR1 is LGHNA and CDR2 is YSLEER. The CDR3 totals 15 residues. V trimming: 0 bases; J trimming: 10 bases; junction bases outside the gene matches: 2. The DNA for the CDR3 is TGCGCCAGCAGCCAAGAAGGGACAGGGGGATCACCCCTCCACTTT. Translating it yields CASSQEGTGGSPLHF.

The rearrangement links TRBV5-1 to TRBJ2-3; TRBD2 might be the D (5 bases). The germline gives CDR1 SGHRS, CDR2 YFSETQ. V was clipped by 1 base and J by 0 bases, with 9 bases between them. The CDR3 sequence is 15 residues long. The CDR3 coding sequence is TGCGCCAGCAGCTTGTGGAGCGGAAGCACAGATACGCAGTATTTT. It specifies CASSLWSGSTDTQYF.

This clone was counted between two and nine times. The chain carries TRBV19 and TRBJ2-7; perhaps TRBD2 as D (6 bases). V gave up 0 bases and J gave up 3 bases, with 27 bases separating them. CDR1 and CDR2 from the germline V gene are LNHDA and SQIVND (reference sequence). The CDR3 is made up of 20 amino acids. In DNA, the CDR3 is TGTGCCAGTAGTATAGATTCCCGGACCCGAGTGGGAGGTTTTGTCTACGAGCAGTACTTC. Translating it yields CASSIDSRTRVGGFVYEQYF.

The table lists this clone with many counts. This rearrangement joins TRBV7-2 to TRBJ2-3, with 10 bases identical to TRBD2. In germline, CDR1 is SGHTA, CDR2 FQGNSA. V lost 0 bases and J lost 4; bases outside the gene matches: 7. This CDR3 comprises 17 residues. The CDR3 loop reads CASSLAPSGGGADTQYF. Here the CDR3 DNA reads TGTGCCAGCAGCTTAGCCCCTAGCGGGGGTGGAGCAGATACGCAGTATTTT.

This clone was seen more than once but under ten times. This chain uses TRBV19 with TRBJ1-1, with D possibly being TRBD1 (5 bases). The CDR3 has 14 residues. Germline CDR1 reads LNHDA; CDR2 reads SQIVND (reference sequence). Trimming removed 10 bases at V and 0 bases at J, with 15 bases between. The CDR3 bases are TGTGCCACCCTCGACCGACAGCTGAACACTGAAGCTTTCTTT. Protein product: CATLDRQLNTEAFF. Full variable domain (outside the CDR3, taken from reference TRBV19 and TRBJ1-1): DGGITQSPKYLFRKEGQNVTLSCEQNLNHDAMYWYRQDPGQGLRLIYYSQIVNDFQKGDIAEGYSVSREKKESFPLTVTSAQKNPTAFYLCATLDRQLNTEAFFGQGTRLTVV.

This chain joins TRBV12-5 and TRBJ1-5, with D hard to call. This CDR3 contains 11 residues. Trimming pared 2 bases from V and 9 bases from J, leaving 5 bases between. The germline CDR1 and CDR2 sequences are LGHNT and FRNRAP. CDR3 nucleotide sequence: TGTGCTAGTGGTTTGCTTCGGCCCCAGCATTTT. Protein sequence: CASGLLRPQHF. Full variable domain (outside the CDR3, taken from reference TRBV12-5 and TRBJ1-5): DARVTQTPRHKVTEMGQEVTMRCQPILGHNTVFWYRQTMMQGLELLAYFRNRAPLDDSGMPKDRFSAEMPDATLATLKIQPSEPRDSAVYFCASGLLRPQHFGDGTRLSIL.

This clone has a count of ten or more. This chain uses TRBV4-3 with TRBJ2-6; 9 nucleotides line up with TRBD2. This CDR3 contains 15 residues. V lost 4 bases and J lost 4; bases outside the gene matches: 2. Germline values: CDR1 LGHNA, CDR2 YSLEER. The DNA for the CDR3 is TGCGCCAGCAGCCGCGGGGGGGTAGGGGCCAACGTCCTGACTTTC. Protein: CASSRGGVGANVLTF.

This clone was observed a handful of times. V is TRBV11-2 and J is TRBJ2-3; a weak D match, TRBD1 (5 bases). V gave up 5 bases and J gave up 4 bases, with 16 bases separating them. The CDR3 loop spans 15 amino acids. Germline V gene data show CDR1 as SGHAT and CDR2 as FQNNGV. The DNA of the CDR3 is TGTGCCAGCAGCCCGGTGGGGCGCCGCGCAGATACGCAGTATTTT. Translated: CASSPVGRRADTQYF.

The chain is built from TRBV4-1 and TRBJ2-3; 14 bases agree with TRBD2. In germline, CDR1 is MGHRA, CDR2 YSYEKL. This CDR3 contains 16 residues. Trimming removed 0 bases from V and 5 bases from J; junction bases left unmatched: 1. The CDR3 DNA reads TGCGCCAGCAGCCAAGATGGGACTAGCGGGGGAGATACGCAGTATTTT. Translation gives CASSQDGTSGGDTQYF.

This clone was picked up a small number of times. The V call is TRBV5-5, the J call TRBJ2-1; maybe TRBD1 (6 bases). The V gene lost 7 bases and the J gene lost 5 bases, with 13 bases spanning the gap. The CDR3 length is 13 residues. The germline CDR1 and CDR2 sequences are SGHKS and YYEKEE (reference sequence). CDR3 DNA: TGTGCCAGCTCACAGGGCCCCCACAATGAGCAGTTCTTC. Translation gives CASSQGPHNEQFF.

The V and J genes are TRBV6-5 and TRBJ2-3; TRBD2 is a possible D gene (5 bases). The CDR3 is 14 amino acids. From germline, CDR1 is MNHEY and CDR2 SVGAGI. Trimming stripped 6 bases from V and 2 bases from J, with 12 bases between. CDR3 nucleotide sequence: TGTGCCAGCAGAGCGGCCGCTTACACAGATACGCAGTATTTT. Residues: CASRAAAYTDTQYF.

This clone was detected a few times. This rearrangement joins TRBV4-3 to TRBJ2-7, with D perhaps TRBD2 (6 bases). The length of the CDR3 is 17 residues. Trimming left V 0 bases short and J 7 bases short, with 22 bases between. CDR1 and CDR2 (germline): LGHNA, YSLEER. CDR3 coding DNA: TGCGCCAGCAGCCAAGATCGAGGAGGGATTCTACGAATGGAGCAGTACTTC. The encoded protein is CASSQDRGGILRMEQYF.